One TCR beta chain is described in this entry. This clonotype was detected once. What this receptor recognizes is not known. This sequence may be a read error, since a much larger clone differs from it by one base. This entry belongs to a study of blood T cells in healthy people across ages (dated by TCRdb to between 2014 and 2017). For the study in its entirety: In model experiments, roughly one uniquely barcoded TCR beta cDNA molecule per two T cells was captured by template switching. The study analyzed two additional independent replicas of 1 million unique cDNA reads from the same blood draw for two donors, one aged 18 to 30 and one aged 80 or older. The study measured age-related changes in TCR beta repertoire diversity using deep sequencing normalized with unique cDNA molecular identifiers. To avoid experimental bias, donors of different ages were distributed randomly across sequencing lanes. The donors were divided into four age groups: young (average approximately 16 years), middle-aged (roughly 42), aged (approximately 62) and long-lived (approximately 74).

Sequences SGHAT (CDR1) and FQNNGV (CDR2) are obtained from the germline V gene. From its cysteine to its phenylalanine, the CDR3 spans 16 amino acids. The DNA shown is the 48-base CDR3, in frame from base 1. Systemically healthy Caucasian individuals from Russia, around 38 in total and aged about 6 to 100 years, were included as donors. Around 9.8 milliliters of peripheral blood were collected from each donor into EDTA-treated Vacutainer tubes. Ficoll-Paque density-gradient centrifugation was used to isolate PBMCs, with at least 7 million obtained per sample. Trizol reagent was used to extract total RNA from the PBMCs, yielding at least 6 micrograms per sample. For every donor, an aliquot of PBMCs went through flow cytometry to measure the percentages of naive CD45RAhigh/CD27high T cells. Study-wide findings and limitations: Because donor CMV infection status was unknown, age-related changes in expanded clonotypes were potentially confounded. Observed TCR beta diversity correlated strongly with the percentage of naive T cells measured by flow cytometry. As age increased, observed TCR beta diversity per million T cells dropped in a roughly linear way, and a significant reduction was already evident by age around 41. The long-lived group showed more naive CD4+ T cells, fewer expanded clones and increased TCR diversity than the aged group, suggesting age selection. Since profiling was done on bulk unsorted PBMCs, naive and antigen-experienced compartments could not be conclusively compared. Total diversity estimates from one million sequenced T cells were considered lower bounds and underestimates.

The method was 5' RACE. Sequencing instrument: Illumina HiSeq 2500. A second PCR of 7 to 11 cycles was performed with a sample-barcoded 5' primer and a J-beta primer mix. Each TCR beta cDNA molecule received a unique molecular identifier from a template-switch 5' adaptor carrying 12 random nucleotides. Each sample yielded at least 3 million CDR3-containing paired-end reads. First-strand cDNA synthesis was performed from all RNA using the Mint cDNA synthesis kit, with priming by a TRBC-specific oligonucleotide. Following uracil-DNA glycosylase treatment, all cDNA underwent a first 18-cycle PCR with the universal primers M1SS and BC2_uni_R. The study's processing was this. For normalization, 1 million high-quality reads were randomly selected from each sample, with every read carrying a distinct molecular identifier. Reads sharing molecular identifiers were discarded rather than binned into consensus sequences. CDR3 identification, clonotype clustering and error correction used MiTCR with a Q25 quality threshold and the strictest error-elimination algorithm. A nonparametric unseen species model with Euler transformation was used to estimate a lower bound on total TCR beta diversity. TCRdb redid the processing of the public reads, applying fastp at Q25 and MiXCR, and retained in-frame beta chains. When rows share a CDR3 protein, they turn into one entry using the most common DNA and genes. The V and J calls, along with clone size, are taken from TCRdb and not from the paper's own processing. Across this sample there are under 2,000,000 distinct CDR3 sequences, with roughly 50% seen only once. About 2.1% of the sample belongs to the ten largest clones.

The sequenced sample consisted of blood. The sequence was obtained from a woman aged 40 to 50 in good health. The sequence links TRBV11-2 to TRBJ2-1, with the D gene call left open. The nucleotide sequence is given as TGTGTCAGCAGCTCCACGTTGGGATTATCCTACAATGAGCAGTTCTTC. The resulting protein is CVSSSTLGLSYNEQFF.